This T cell receptor (beta chain) is drawn from a study of blood T cell repertoires in COVID-19. Study summary: From T cells, B-cell-depleted T cells, or PBMCs came the material, which was cDNA or gDNA.

This CDR3 contains 17 residues. Using immunoSEQ multiplex PCR, the repertoire was profiled, and TCRdb retains in-frame clones only, with some absent. The sample lists about 180,000 clones; approximately 90% were seen once. The chain employs TRBV1 and TRBJ2-7; TRBD2 reflects the table's D call only, with no check against the DNA. TRBV1 is a pseudogene locus. The material sequenced was peripheral blood. The TCR comes from a woman in her fifties or sixties with acute or convalescent COVID-19. CDR3 in DNA: TGCACCAGCAGCCAAGATCGAGCGGGAGCGGCTCCCTACGAGCAGTACTTC. This codes for CTSSQDRAGAAPYEQYF.